These 13 T cell receptor beta chains came from one sample sequenced in a study of OX40 agonist ivuxolimab in advanced cancers. Sequenced by immunoSEQ multiplex PCR; TCRdb stores in-frame clones only, minus some. Among roughly 32,000 clones, nearly 90% were seen once, and the ten largest hold roughly three fifths. The starting material was CD4+ or CD8+ T cells sorted from blood, obtained in a trial of the OX40 agonist ivuxolimab. These receptor sequences come from an adult with an advanced solid tumor such as melanoma, head and neck, liver or kidney cancer.

This clone was observed a handful of times. V usage is TRBV9 and J usage is TRBJ1-2; the D is unclear. This CDR3 contains 11 residues. V gave up 4 bases and J gave up 14 bases, with 15 bases separating them. In germline, CDR1 is SGDLS, CDR2 YYNGEE. Here the CDR3 DNA reads TGTGCCAGCAGCCAAGCCGGGATTGGGACCTTC. Translating it yields CASSQAGIGTF.

V gene TRBV15 combines with J gene TRBJ2-3, with 7 bases that match TRBD2. V was pared by 0 bases and J by 3 bases, with 6 bases of the junction left unmatched. The V gene's germline CDR1 is LNHNV and CDR2 YYDKDF (reference sequence). CDR3 size: 16 residues. The CDR3 loop is CATSREGGSGTDTQYF. The CDR3 bases are TGTGCCACCAGCAGAGAGGGGGGGTCTGGGACAGATACGCAGTATTTT.

V usage is TRBV6-1 and J usage is TRBJ2-2, with D maybe TRBD1 (6 bases). V gave up 1 base and J gave up 5 bases, with 17 bases separating them. The CDR3 sequence is 17 residues long. Germline lookup yields CDR1 MNHNS and CDR2 SASEGT. The DNA of the CDR3 is TGTGCCAGCAGTGAAGGCCCCACACAGGGTTGGACCGGGGAGCTGTTTTTT. This encodes CASSEGPTQGWTGELFF.

The rearrangement uses TRBV27 and TRBJ1-3; D might be TRBD1 (5 bases). Germline assignment: CDR1 MNHEY and CDR2 SMNVEV (reference sequence). The CDR3 spans 16 residues. V shed 4 bases and J shed 1 base, with 14 bases lying between them. The CDR3, as DNA: TGTGCCAGCAGTTCAACGGGGCAGATATCTGGAAACACCATATATTTT. It encodes CASSSTGQISGNTIYF.

The rearrangement uses TRBV6-6 and TRBJ1-4, with D possibly matching TRBD1 (5 bases). Germline V gene lookup returns CDR1 MNHNY and CDR2 SVGAGI (reference sequence). The CDR3 is made up of 14 amino acids. V was shortened by 5 bases and J by 6 bases, with 13 bases between the two germline ends. The CDR3 bases are TGTGCCAGCAGTGGGATAGGCAGGGATGAAAAACTGTTTTTT. Encoded protein: CASSGIGRDEKLFF.

The chain recombines TRBV6-1 with TRBJ2-3, with 11 bases fitting TRBD2. From germline, CDR1 is MNHNS and CDR2 SASEGT. V lost 6 bases to trimming and J lost 2 bases; unmatched junction nucleotides: 10. This CDR3 has 17 amino acids. CDR3 sequence: CASRELLLAGDTDTQYF. CDR3 nucleotide sequence: TGTGCCAGCAGGGAACTACTACTAGCGGGGGACACAGATACGCAGTATTTT.

The rearrangement links TRBV30 to TRBJ1-1; D remains ambiguous. V was clipped by 2 bases and J by 4 bases, with 17 bases between them. The CDR3 contains 15 residues. The germline V gene has CDR1 GTSNPN and CDR2 SVGIG (reference sequence). CDR3 sequence reads: CAWSYGKYKPTEAFF. Here the CDR3 DNA reads TGTGCCTGGAGTTACGGGAAGTATAAACCCACTGAAGCTTTCTTT.

The chain couples TRBV19 to TRBJ1-5; D is undetermined. Looked up from germline, CDR1 is LNHDA and CDR2 is SQIVND (reference sequence). CDR3 length: 16 amino acids. The V and J ends lost 5 bases and 3 bases respectively, with 17 bases between them. CDR3 amino acids: CASSPRRQIINQPQHF. Here the CDR3 DNA reads TGTGCCAGTAGTCCCCGGCGGCAGATAATCAATCAGCCCCAGCATTTT.

This clone occurred a few times. The chain links TRBV6-1 to TRBJ2-7; D is undetermined. The CDR3 length is 15 residues. Trimming took off 8 bases at V and 0 bases at J, with 17 bases between the two ends. Germline V gives CDR1 MNHNS, CDR2 SASEGT. CDR3 amino acids: CASSGWNLGSYEQYF. The CDR3 bases are TGTGCCAGCTCTGGGTGGAATTTGGGCTCCTACGAGCAGTACTTC.

J is TRBJ2-1 and V is TRBV4-2; D is unclear. V was shortened by 2 bases and J by 7 bases, with 6 bases between the two germline ends. Germline V gives CDR1 LGHNA, CDR2 YNFKEQ. The CDR3 runs to 12 residues. The DNA of the CDR3 is TGTGCCAGCAGCCAAACGGAGAATGAGCAGTTCTTC. Residues: CASSQTENEQFF.

The rearrangement joins TRBV27 to TRBJ2-7; D is perhaps TRBD1 (5 bases). V shed 5 bases and J shed 0 bases, with 8 bases lying between them. Germline V lookup: CDR1 MNHEY, CDR2 SMNVEV (reference sequence). The CDR3 contains 13 residues. The CDR3 DNA is TGTGCCAGCAGTCCGACAGACTCCTACGAGCAGTACTTC. Protein product: CASSPTDSYEQYF.

The chain carries TRBV5-5 and TRBJ2-3, with a tentative D call TRBD2 (5 bases). V was shortened by 2 bases and J by 6 bases, with 10 bases between the two germline ends. The CDR3 consists of 13 residues. Germline lookup yields CDR1 SGHKS and CDR2 YYEKEE (reference sequence). This chain's CDR3 is CASSFVPGDTQYF. The CDR3 DNA reads TGTGCCAGCAGCTTCGTCCCGGGGGATACGCAGTATTTT.

The chain recombines TRBV18 with TRBJ1-4, with 11 positions matching TRBD1. The CDR3 has 14 amino acids. CDR1 is KGHSH, CDR2 LQKENI, per germline. Trimming cost V 4 bases and J 7 bases; bases outside gene matches: 2. In nucleotides, the CDR3 is TGTGCCAGCTCACGGACAGGGGGCATTGAAAAACTGTTTTTT. The encoded protein is CASSRTGGIEKLFF.